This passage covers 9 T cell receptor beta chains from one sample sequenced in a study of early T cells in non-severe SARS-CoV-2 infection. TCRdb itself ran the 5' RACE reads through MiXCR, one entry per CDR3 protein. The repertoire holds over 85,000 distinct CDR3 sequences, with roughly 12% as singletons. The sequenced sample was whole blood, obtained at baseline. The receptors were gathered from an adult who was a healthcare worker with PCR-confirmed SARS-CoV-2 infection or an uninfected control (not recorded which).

This CDR3 is CASSRPRTGTGNTIYF. Here the CDR3 DNA reads TGTGCCAGCAGCCGACCCAGGACAGGGACTGGAAACACCATATATTTT. The rearrangement joins TRBV4-2 to TRBJ1-3; 8 nucleotides match TRBD1. Unmatched junction bases numbered 7, after V lost 4 bases and J lost 2 bases. The CDR3 covers 16 residues. Germline CDR1 and CDR2: LGHNA and YNFKEQ.

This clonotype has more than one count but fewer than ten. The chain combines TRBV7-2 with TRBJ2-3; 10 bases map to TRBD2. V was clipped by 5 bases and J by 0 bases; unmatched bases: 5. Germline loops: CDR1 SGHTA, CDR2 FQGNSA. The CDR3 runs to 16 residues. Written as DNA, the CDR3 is TGTGCCAGCAGCCCACCGGGACTAGCGAGCACAGATACGCAGTATTTT. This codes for CASSPPGLASTDTQYF.

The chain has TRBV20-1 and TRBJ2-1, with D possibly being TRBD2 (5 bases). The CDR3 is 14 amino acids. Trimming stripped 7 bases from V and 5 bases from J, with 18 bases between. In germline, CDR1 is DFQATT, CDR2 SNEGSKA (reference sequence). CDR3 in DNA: TGCAGTGTTCGGGGTGTTAATAAGGACAATGAGCAGTTCTTC. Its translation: CSVRGVNKDNEQFF.

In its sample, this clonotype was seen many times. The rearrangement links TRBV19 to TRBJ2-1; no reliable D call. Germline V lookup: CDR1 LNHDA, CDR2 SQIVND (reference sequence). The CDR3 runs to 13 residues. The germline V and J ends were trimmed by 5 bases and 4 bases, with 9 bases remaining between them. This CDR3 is CASSDSLYNEQFF. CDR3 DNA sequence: TGTGCCAGTAGTGATAGCCTTTACAATGAGCAGTTCTTC. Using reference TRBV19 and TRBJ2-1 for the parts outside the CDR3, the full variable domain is DGGITQSPKYLFRKEGQNVTLSCEQNLNHDAMYWYRQDPGQGLRLIYYSQIVNDFQKGDIAEGYSVSREKKESFPLTVTSAQKNPTAFYLCASSDSLYNEQFFGPGTRLTVL.

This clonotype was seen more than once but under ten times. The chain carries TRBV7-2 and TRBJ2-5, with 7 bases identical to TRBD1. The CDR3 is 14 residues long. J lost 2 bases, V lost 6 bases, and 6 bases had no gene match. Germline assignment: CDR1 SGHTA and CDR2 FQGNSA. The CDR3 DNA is TGTGCCAGCAGAAACCCGGGACAGCAAGAGACCCAGTACTTC. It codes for CASRNPGQQETQYF. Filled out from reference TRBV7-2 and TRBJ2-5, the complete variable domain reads GAGVSQSPSNKVTEKGKDVELRCDPISGHTALYWYRQSLGQGLEFLIYFQGNSAPDKSGLPSDRFSAERTGGSVSTLTIQRTQQEDSAVYLCASRNPGQQETQYFGPGTRLLVL.

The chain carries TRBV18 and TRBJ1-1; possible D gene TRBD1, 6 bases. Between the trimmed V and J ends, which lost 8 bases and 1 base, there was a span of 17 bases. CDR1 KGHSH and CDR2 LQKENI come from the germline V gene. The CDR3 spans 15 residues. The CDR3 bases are TGTGCCAGCCTACGGGGTACAGGGCCGAACACTGAAGCTTTCTTT. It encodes CASLRGTGPNTEAFF.

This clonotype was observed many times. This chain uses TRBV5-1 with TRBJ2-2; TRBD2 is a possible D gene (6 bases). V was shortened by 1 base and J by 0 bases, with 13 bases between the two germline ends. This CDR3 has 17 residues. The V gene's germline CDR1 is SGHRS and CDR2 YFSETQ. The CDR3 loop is CASSLYMTSSNTGELFF. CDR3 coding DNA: TGCGCCAGCAGCTTGTATATGACTAGTTCGAACACCGGGGAGCTGTTTTTT.

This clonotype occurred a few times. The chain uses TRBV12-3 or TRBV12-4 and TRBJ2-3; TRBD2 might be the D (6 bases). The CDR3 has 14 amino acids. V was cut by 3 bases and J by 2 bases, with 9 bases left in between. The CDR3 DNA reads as TGTGCCAGCAGTTTCGGGACTCACACAGATACGCAGTATTTT. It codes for CASSFGTHTDTQYF.

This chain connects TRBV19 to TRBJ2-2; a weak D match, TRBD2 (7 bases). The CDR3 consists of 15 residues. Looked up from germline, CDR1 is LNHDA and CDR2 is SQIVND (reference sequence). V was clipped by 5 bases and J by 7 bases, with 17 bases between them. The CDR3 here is CASSLQGRASGELFF. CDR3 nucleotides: TGTGCCAGTAGTCTCCAGGGGAGGGCCAGCGGGGAGCTGTTTTTT.